This T cell receptor beta chain was recovered during a study of cytomegalovirus exposure and HLA in healthy donors. A multiplex PCR was run with 60 Vbeta primers and 13 Jbeta primers. Repertoires were generated with immunoSEQ multiplex PCR, while TCRdb's copy carries only in-frame clones and drops some. Among 100,000 or so clones listed, about 81% were seen once. Germline loops: CDR1 LNHNV, CDR2 YYDKDF (reference sequence). The CDR3 loop spans 14 amino acids. Trimming removed 5 bases at V and 4 bases at J, with 11 bases between. The receptor was isolated from a man aged 25-40 years in good health and CMV-seronegative. Sequences were obtained from PBMCs. The rearrangement links TRBV15 to TRBJ1-4; D uncertain. CDR3 sequence: CATSVQSLNEKLFF. The DNA of the CDR3 is TGTGCCACCAGCGTCCAGTCGCTTAATGAAAAACTGTTTTTT.